The 31 T cell receptor beta chains reported below all come from one sample, sequenced in a study of blood T cells in healthy people across ages. PCR was performed a second time for about 6 to 11 cycles using a sample-barcoded 5' primer and a J-beta primer mix. MiXCR, run by TCRdb on the 5' RACE reads, gives a single entry per CDR3 protein. The sample lists about 1.8 million distinct CDR3 sequences; just under 50% were seen once. Specimen: blood. The source is a woman aged 35 to 49 in good health.

This clonotype was picked up a small number of times. This rearrangement joins TRBV7-2 to TRBJ2-1; no clear D. This CDR3 region has 14 residues. CDR1 is SGHTA and CDR2 is FQGNSA in the germline V gene. V was clipped by 5 bases and J by 4 bases, with 12 bases between them. The CDR3 DNA follows: TGTGCCAGCAGCAGGAGCACCGGGTACAATGAGCAGTTCTTC. Its protein product is CASSRSTGYNEQFF.

This clonotype was detected a few times. The rearrangement joins TRBV20-1 to TRBJ2-5; D not resolved. The CDR3 has 14 amino acids. V gave up 6 bases and J gave up 0 bases, with 14 bases separating them. Germline V gene sequence: CDR1 DFQATT, CDR2 SNEGSKA (reference sequence). The CDR3 here is CSASGGPNQETQYF. The CDR3 bases are TGCAGTGCCTCAGGTGGGCCCAACCAAGAGACCCAGTACTTC.

The chain employs TRBV20-1 and TRBJ2-1; 8 bases agree with TRBD2. Looked up from germline, CDR1 is DFQATT and CDR2 is SNEGSKA (reference sequence). The CDR3 spans 15 residues. After removal of 4 bases from V and 6 bases from J, the junction contained 11 bases not matched to a gene. CDR3 sequence reads: CSAKGGGPQGNEQFF. The CDR3 bases are TGCAGTGCTAAAGGCGGGGGGCCCCAAGGCAATGAGCAGTTCTTC.

The J gene is TRBJ2-7, the V gene TRBV27; D is undetermined. The CDR3 is made up of 14 amino acids. Germline V gene data show CDR1 as MNHEY and CDR2 as SMNVEV (reference sequence). Trimming removed 6 bases at V and 3 bases at J, with 15 bases between. CDR3 protein: CASSPSKVRYEQYF. In DNA form, the CDR3 reads TGTGCCAGCAGCCCCTCCAAGGTCCGCTACGAGCAGTACTTC.

V gene TRBV20-1 combines with J gene TRBJ2-1, with 12 bases identical to TRBD2. The length of the CDR3 is 15 residues. Trimming removed 2 bases from V and 4 bases from J; junction bases left unmatched: 3. Germline V gene lookup returns CDR1 DFQATT and CDR2 SNEGSKA (reference sequence). The CDR3 spells CSARTGTSGYNEQFF. Here the CDR3 DNA reads TGCAGTGCTAGAACGGGGACTAGCGGGTACAATGAGCAGTTCTTC.

This clonotype was observed a single time. V gene TRBV11-2 combines with J gene TRBJ1-1; D call uncertain. The CDR3 loop spans 15 amino acids. The V end lost 2 bases, the J end lost 5 bases, and 15 bases lay between the germline ends. CDR1 SGHAT and CDR2 FQNNGV come from the germline V gene. CDR3 amino acids: CASSLFQVGRTEAFF. CDR3 DNA sequence: TGTGCCAGCAGCTTATTTCAGGTCGGGCGAACTGAAGCTTTCTTT.

This chain links TRBV7-9 with TRBJ1-5; 8 nucleotides align to TRBD1. The germline V gene has CDR1 SEHNR and CDR2 FQNEAQ (reference sequence). Germline trimming cut 5 bases from V and 3 bases from J; bases unmatched to any gene: 6. The CDR3 has 15 residues. The chain's CDR3 is CASSGPDRANQPQHF. DNA for the CDR3: TGTGCCAGCAGCGGACCGGACAGGGCCAATCAGCCCCAGCATTTT.

This clonotype has just a few counts. The chain links TRBV7-2 to TRBJ2-3, with TRBD2 matching 7 bases. The CDR3 totals 16 residues. After removal of 0 bases from V and 5 bases from J, the junction contained 8 bases not matched to a gene. Germline V lookup: CDR1 SGHTA, CDR2 FQGNSA. The CDR3 is CASSLAVGTTGDTQYF. The CDR3 DNA reads TGTGCCAGCAGCTTAGCGGTTGGGACTACTGGAGATACGCAGTATTTT.

The chain links TRBV6-5 to TRBJ2-1, with TRBD2 matching over 8 bases. The CDR3 covers 16 residues. From germline, CDR1 is MNHEY and CDR2 SVGAGI. With 6 bases clipped from V and 3 bases from J, the junction kept 10 bases outside the gene matches. The CDR3 DNA reads TGTGCCAGCAGGCAAACCCCGGGGGGGAACTACAATGAGCAGTTCTTC. Amino acid sequence: CASRQTPGGNYNEQFF.

The chain joins TRBV20-1 to TRBJ2-3; D unclear. The CDR3 is made up of 14 amino acids. Trimming took off 4 bases at V and 2 bases at J, with 13 bases between the two ends. Germline V lookup: CDR1 DFQATT, CDR2 SNEGSKA (reference sequence). The CDR3, as DNA: TGCAGTGCTATGCCTAGAAGATTCACAGATACGCAGTATTTT. This encodes CSAMPRRFTDTQYF.

The rearrangement uses TRBV6-5 and TRBJ1-2, with D perhaps matching TRBD1 (5 bases). The CDR3 is 13 residues long. Per the germline V gene, CDR1 is MNHEY and CDR2 is SVGAGI. Trimming left V 6 bases short and J 0 bases short, with 8 bases between. The CDR3 reads CASRWDSNYGYTF. The CDR3, as DNA: TGTGCCAGCAGGTGGGACTCTAACTATGGCTACACCTTC.

V is TRBV2 and J is TRBJ1-2, with a weak D call TRBD1 (5 bases). Germline V gives CDR1 SNHLY, CDR2 FYNNEI. Trimming took 6 bases from V and 8 from J, leaving 13 bases between them. The CDR3 is made up of 12 amino acids. As DNA, the CDR3 is TGTGCCAGCAGAGGGACGAAAAGGGGCTACACCTTC. This sequence encodes CASRGTKRGYTF.

The chain couples TRBV13 to TRBJ1-4, with D possibly TRBD1 on 6 matching bases. The germline gives CDR1 PRHDT, CDR2 FYEKMQ (reference sequence). The CDR3 is 14 residues long. The V and J ends lost 5 bases and 8 bases respectively, with 15 bases between them. CDR3 region: CASSPRGVWEKLFF. Here the CDR3 DNA reads TGTGCCAGCAGCCCCAGGGGAGTTTGGGAAAAACTGTTTTTT.

The rearrangement links TRBV6-4 to TRBJ2-5; no clear D gene. TRBJ2-7 matches the DNA end more closely, so the J call is doubtful. CDR1 and CDR2 from the germline V gene are MRHNA and SNTAGT. The CDR3 length is 13 residues. The CDR3 DNA reads TGTGCCGGGCGGACGAGTGGTTGCTACGAGCAGTACTTC. This codes for CAGRTSGCYEQYF.

The rearrangement uses TRBV29-1 and TRBJ2-1; 9 bases map to TRBD1. CDR1 and CDR2 from the germline V gene are SQVTM and ANQGSEA. The CDR3 runs 14 residues. With V trimmed by 6 bases and J by 2 bases, 5 bases remained unmatched. This chain's CDR3 is CSVFTGGPYNEQFF. The CDR3 bases are TGCAGCGTCTTCACAGGGGGCCCCTACAATGAGCAGTTCTTC.

Here the CDR3 reads CASGSKRGRSYNEQFF. As DNA, the CDR3 is TGTGCCAGTGGCTCGAAGAGGGGGCGCTCCTACAATGAGCAGTTCTTC. The V and J genes are TRBV9 and TRBJ2-1, with 7 bases lining up with TRBD1. The CDR3 runs 16 residues. Germline values: CDR1 SGDLS, CDR2 YYNGEE. V was clipped by 8 bases and J by 0 bases; unmatched bases: 11.

This sequence joins TRBV10-3 and TRBJ1-5, with 7 bases lining up with TRBD1. This CDR3 region has 14 residues. Germline V gene data show CDR1 as ENHRY and CDR2 as SYGVKD. After removal of 10 bases from V and 0 bases from J, the junction contained 6 bases not matched to a gene. CDR3 DNA sequence: TGTGCCACTCGGGACAGCCATAGCAATCAGCCCCAGCATTTT. This codes for CATRDSHSNQPQHF.

The CDR3, as DNA: TGTGCCAGCAGCTTAGGGACAGCCAGAGCCTTAGAGACCCAGTACTTC. It encodes CASSLGTARALETQYF. This rearrangement joins TRBV7-3 to TRBJ2-5; 7 bases line up with TRBD1. This CDR3 spans 16 amino acids. Germline values: CDR1 SGHTA, CDR2 FQGTGA. The V segment lost 2 bases and the J segment 4 bases; nucleotides outside the gene matches: 10.

This clonotype appeared a few times. The chain joins TRBV10-3 to TRBJ2-1, with unresolved D. The CDR3 is 13 residues long. The germline V gene encodes CDR1 ENHRY and CDR2 SYGVKD. The V end lost 6 bases, the J end lost 7 bases, and 13 bases lay between the germline ends. CDR3 nucleotide sequence: TGTGCCATCAGCCAGTCGCCTGGGAATGAGCAGTTCTTC. Translated: CAISQSPGNEQFF.

The chain uses TRBV28 and TRBJ2-7, with TRBD1 as a possible D gene (6 bases). Germline V lookup: CDR1 MDHEN, CDR2 SYDVKM. V lost 6 bases to trimming and J lost 2 bases, with 17 bases between them. CDR3 length: 15 amino acids. The CDR3 DNA follows: TGTGCCAGCAGCCAGTCGACAGGACCAACCTACGAGCAGTACTTC. This encodes CASSQSTGPTYEQYF. Full variable domain (remainder filled in from reference TRBV28 and TRBJ2-7): DVKVTQSSRYLVKRTGEKVFLECVQDMDHENMFWYRQDPGLGLRLIYFSYDVKMKEKGDIPEGYSVSREKKERFSLILESASTNQTSMYLCASSQSTGPTYEQYFGPGTRLTVT.

This chain connects TRBV24-1 to TRBJ2-3; D is undetermined. V was trimmed by 4 bases and J by 3 bases, leaving 16 bases between them. The CDR3 contains 16 residues. Germline-derived CDR1 and CDR2 are KGHDR and SFDVKD. This chain's CDR3 is CATSDPGRPSTDTQYF. CDR3 in DNA: TGTGCCACCAGTGACCCGGGCCGTCCGAGTACAGATACGCAGTATTTT.

V is TRBV5-4 and J is TRBJ2-3; TRBD2 matches at 12 bases. V dropped 1 base and J dropped 7; count of bases not matched to a gene: 10. CDR1 and CDR2 from the germline V gene are SGHNT and YYREEE (reference sequence). The CDR3 totals 17 residues. The CDR3, as DNA: TGTGCCAGCAGCTTGAAGACTCCGGGACTAGCGGGTTATACGCAGTATTTT. This codes for CASSLKTPGLAGYTQYF.

This clonotype was seen just once. The J gene is TRBJ2-2, the V gene TRBV13; 7 bases are shared with TRBD2. Trimming cost V 6 bases and J 4 bases; bases outside gene matches: 11. This CDR3 has 16 amino acids. Germline CDR1 and CDR2: PRHDT and FYEKMQ (reference sequence). CDR3 nucleotides: TGTGCCAGCAGTCCGGGACTACCGGGGGGCACCGGGGAGCTGTTTTTT. This codes for CASSPGLPGGTGELFF.

The chain uses TRBV28 and TRBJ2-1, with D hard to call. Germline CDR1 MDHEN, CDR2 SYDVKM. This CDR3 contains 12 residues. V was shortened by 2 bases and J by 8 bases, with 7 bases between the two germline ends. CDR3 loop: CASSLPEDEQFF. In nucleotides, the CDR3 is TGTGCCAGCAGTTTACCGGAAGATGAGCAGTTCTTC.

V and J are TRBV27 and TRBJ2-2; D is perhaps TRBD1 (6 bases). With 0 bases removed from V and 5 bases from J, the gap between germline ends came to 16 bases. The CDR3 totals 17 residues. Per the germline V gene, CDR1 is MNHEY and CDR2 is SMNVEV (reference sequence). The CDR3 protein is CASSLSPTGPRTGELFF. DNA for the CDR3: TGTGCCAGCAGTTTATCCCCAACAGGGCCCAGGACCGGGGAGCTGTTTTTT.

The CDR3 protein is CASRQGFNQPQHF. The CDR3 region has the DNA TGTGCCAGCCGACAGGGATTCAATCAGCCCCAGCATTTT. The chain employs TRBV27 and TRBJ1-5; 7 positions match TRBD1. This CDR3 spans 13 amino acids. Germline V CDR1 and CDR2: MNHEY, SMNVEV (reference sequence). Unmatched junction bases numbered 4, after V lost 8 bases and J lost 3 bases.

The chain links TRBV7-9 to TRBJ2-4; D unclear. Germline loops: CDR1 SEHNR, CDR2 FQNEAQ (reference sequence). V lost 7 bases and J 7 bases, leaving 8 bases between the germline ends. This CDR3 spans 11 amino acids. The CDR3 protein is CASMGYNIQYF. The CDR3 nucleotides read TGTGCCAGCATGGGGTATAACATTCAGTACTTC.

V usage is TRBV12-3 or TRBV12-4 and J usage is TRBJ1-2; the D gene is possibly TRBD1 (5 bases). The CDR3 extends over 16 amino acids. The V end lost 5 bases, the J end lost 3 bases, and 19 bases lay between the germline ends. CDR3 sequence: CASSRIEGFWYYGYTF. The CDR3 DNA reads as TGTGCCAGCAGTCGGATCGAGGGGTTTTGGTACTATGGCTACACCTTC.

CDR3 protein: CASRPWGGRLQETQYF. CDR3 nucleotide sequence: TGTGCCAGCAGGCCGTGGGGGGGTCGCCTCCAAGAGACCCAGTACTTC. The chain links TRBV12-3 or TRBV12-4 to TRBJ2-5; 7 bases line up with TRBD2. The trim removed 6 bases at V and 1 base at J, leaving 11 bases unmatched. The CDR3 loop spans 16 amino acids.

This clonotype has a count of ten or more. This chain links TRBV29-1 with TRBJ2-7; D call uncertain. The V end lost 4 bases, the J end lost 3 bases, and 4 bases lay between the germline ends. The CDR3 contains 10 residues. The V gene's germline CDR1 is SQVTM and CDR2 ANQGSEA. CDR3 nucleotide sequence: TGCAGCGTTGCCGACTACGAGCAGTACTTC. This encodes CSVADYEQYF.

V gene TRBV5-4 combines with J gene TRBJ2-5, with D perhaps TRBD2 (6 bases). The J call is doubtful: the DNA matches TRBJ2-7 better. The germline V gene encodes CDR1 SGHNT and CDR2 YYREEE (reference sequence). The CDR3 has 14 amino acids. The CDR3 region is CASSQPGGYYEQYF. CDR3 coding DNA: TGTGCCAGCAGCCAGCCCGGGGGTTACTACGAGCAGTACTTC.